The next 18 T cell receptor beta chains were all read from a single sample in a study of CD8+CD57+ T cells in acquired aplastic anemia. TCR beta VDJ and CDR3 profiling used genomic DNA as template. TCRdb called the reads again in MiXCR, with one record for every CDR3 protein. The sample carries about 200,000 distinct CDR3 sequences, approximately 65% recorded once. Patients selected for sequencing had displayed CD8+CD57+ cell expansion by flow cytometry. The sequencing input was sorted CD4+, CD8+, or CD8+CD57+ T cells (not recorded which) from PBMCs. The source is a human donor with aplastic anemia.

This rearrangement joins TRBV29-1 to TRBJ2-1, with 13 bases lining up with TRBD2. With V trimmed by 1 base and J by 5 bases, 14 bases remained unmatched. The CDR3 is made up of 19 amino acids. Germline CDR1 and CDR2: SQVTM and ANQGSEA. In nucleotides, the CDR3 is TGCAGCGTTGAAGGAAGGGGACTAGCGGGGCGGAATATCCACAATGAGCAGTTCTTC. Translated: CSVEGRGLAGRNIHNEQFF.

The chain recombines TRBV7-6 with TRBJ2-2; 12 nucleotides agree with TRBD2. The germline CDR1 and CDR2 sequences are SGHVS and FNYEAQ. With 5 bases clipped from V and 1 base from J, the junction kept 2 bases outside the gene matches. CDR3 size: 16 residues. CDR3 nucleotide sequence: TGTGCCAGCAGCCAGACTAGCGGGAGGAACACCGGGGAGCTGTTTTTT. As protein: CASSQTSGRNTGELFF. The complete variable domain, with remaining parts taken from reference TRBV7-6 and TRBJ2-2, reads GAGVSQSPRYKVTKRGQDVALRCDPISGHVSLYWYRQALGQGPEFLTYFNYEAQQDKSGLPNDRFSAERPEGSISTLTIQRTEQRDSAMYRCASSQTSGRNTGELFFGEGSRLTVL.

The V gene is TRBV7-3, the J gene TRBJ2-7; D possibly corresponds to TRBD2 (5 bases). The CDR3 sequence is 15 residues long. Germline V gene sequence: CDR1 SGHTA, CDR2 FQGTGA. Trimming took 2 bases from V and 4 from J, leaving 15 bases between them. Written as DNA, the CDR3 is TGTGCCAGCAGCTTAGCATCCAAAGCGGAGTACGAGCAGTACTTC. Protein product: CASSLASKAEYEQYF.

The V and J genes are TRBV7-9 and TRBJ1-1; 10 bases agree with TRBD1. Germline V gene data show CDR1 as SEHNR and CDR2 as FQNEAQ (reference sequence). Trimming at V came to 5 bases and at J to 6 bases, leaving 6 bases not matched to a gene. The CDR3 consists of 14 residues. The DNA of the CDR3 is TGTGCCAGCAGCAAGACGGGACAGGGGTCTGAAGCTTTCTTT. This gives the protein CASSKTGQGSEAFF.

On this clonotype itself: One end of the junction varies from germline; a read error may be responsible. This rearrangement joins TRBV7-9 to TRBJ2-7; D unresolved. The CDR3 has 12 amino acids. Per the germline V gene, CDR1 is SEHNR and CDR2 is FQNEAQ (reference sequence). The CDR3: CASSLAVDGQCF. The DNA for the CDR3 is TGTGCCAGCAGCTTGGCCGTGGACGGGCAGTGCTTC.

In this sample, this clonotype turned up once. V is TRBV29-1 and J is TRBJ1-2; 7 bases line up with TRBD1. Trimming cost V 7 bases and J 4 bases; bases outside gene matches: 12. Germline V CDR1 and CDR2: SQVTM, ANQGSEA. The CDR3 extends over 14 amino acids. The CDR3 DNA reads as TGCAGCGCCGGGGACAGTTACGGGGGCTATGGCTACACCTTC. It codes for CSAGDSYGGYGYTF.

The chain couples TRBV5-1 to TRBJ1-6, with 9 nucleotides matching TRBD1. Germline V lookup: CDR1 SGHRS, CDR2 YFSETQ. The CDR3 consists of 16 residues. J lost 5 bases, V lost 0 bases, and 3 bases had no gene match. This CDR3 is CASSLAGTGNNSPLHF. The CDR3 region has the DNA TGCGCCAGCAGCTTGGCTGGGACAGGGAATAATTCACCCCTCCACTTT.

The CDR3 nucleotides read TGTGCCAGCAGCCCAGGGAGGCTCTCCTACGAGCAGTACTTC. This sequence encodes CASSPGRLSYEQYF. The gene calls are TRBV7-8 and TRBJ2-7, with D possibly matching TRBD2 (6 bases). There are 14 residues in the CDR3. Trimming took 5 bases from V and 0 from J, leaving 11 bases between them. Germline V gene data show CDR1 as SGHVS and CDR2 as FQNEAQ.

This clonotype was seen more than once but under ten times. The gene calls are TRBV12-3 or TRBV12-4 and TRBJ2-7, with TRBD2 identical over 7 bases. Trimming removed 5 bases from V and 7 bases from J; junction bases left unmatched: 11. The CDR3 is made up of 14 amino acids. In DNA form, the CDR3 reads TGTGCCAGCAGTCCTAGTGCAGCGGGGCAAGAGCAGTACTTC. Translation gives CASSPSAAGQEQYF.

The sample holds a few counts of this clonotype. This chain links TRBV27 with TRBJ1-5; maybe TRBD1 (6 bases). The V gene's germline CDR1 is MNHEY and CDR2 SMNVEV (reference sequence). The CDR3 is 14 amino acids. The V gene lost 8 bases and the J gene lost 6 bases, with 17 bases spanning the gap. The CDR3 coding sequence is TGTGCCAGCCTACCAGGTGAAGGGGGTCAGCCCCAGCATTTT. Translated: CASLPGEGGQPQHF.

This clonotype showed up just a few times. The chain is built from TRBV2 and TRBJ2-5; no clear D. V dropped 6 bases and J dropped 1 base, with 15 bases sitting between them. The CDR3 length is 15 residues. Germline-derived CDR1 and CDR2 are SNHLY and FYNNEI. CDR3 sequence: CASRLTVGVQETQYF. DNA for the CDR3: TGTGCCAGCAGGCTTACAGTAGGAGTCCAAGAGACCCAGTACTTC. Full variable domain (remainder filled in from reference TRBV2 and TRBJ2-5): EPEVTQTPSHQVTQMGQEVILRCVPISNHLYFYWYRQILGQKVEFLVSFYNNEISEKSEIFDDQFSVERPDGSNFTLKIRSTKLEDSAMYFCASRLTVGVQETQYFGPGTRLLVL.

This clonotype appeared a few times. The chain carries TRBV24-1 and TRBJ2-3; unclear D gene. This CDR3 contains 14 residues. Germline V lookup: CDR1 KGHDR, CDR2 SFDVKD. Trimming pared 4 bases from V and 0 bases from J, leaving 7 bases between. This chain's CDR3 is CATSDRTSTDTQYF. CDR3 nucleotide sequence: TGTGCCACCAGTGACCGAACTAGCACAGATACGCAGTATTTT.

This chain connects TRBV20-1 to TRBJ2-3; 7 bases line up with TRBD2. Germline lookup yields CDR1 DFQATT and CDR2 SNEGSKA (reference sequence). V lost 4 bases and J lost 3; bases outside the gene matches: 10. The CDR3 totals 15 residues. The CDR3 DNA reads as TGCAGTGCTAAAAGTGGGGGGGGGGTGACAGATACGCAGTATTTT. Its protein product is CSAKSGGGVTDTQYF.

The CDR3 region has the DNA TGTGCCAGCAGTTTAGAAGGTATTCAGCCCCAGCATTTT. It is translated as CASSLEGIQPQHF. V is TRBV28 and J is TRBJ1-5; D not certain. Trimming took off 2 bases at V and 6 bases at J, with 8 bases between the two ends. From germline, CDR1 is MDHEN and CDR2 SYDVKM. This CDR3 region has 13 residues.

V gene TRBV20-1 combines with J gene TRBJ2-1; the D gene is possibly TRBD2 (6 bases). Trimming left V 6 bases short and J 9 bases short, with 18 bases between. There are 13 residues in the CDR3. Germline V gene data show CDR1 as DFQATT and CDR2 as SNEGSKA (reference sequence). The CDR3 loop reads CSANSAGMGEQFF. CDR3 nucleotide sequence: TGCAGTGCCAACTCCGCGGGAATGGGTGAGCAGTTCTTC.

This chain uses TRBV7-9 with TRBJ1-5, with 8 bases identical to TRBD1. This CDR3 is built from 14 residues. Germline V gives CDR1 SEHNR, CDR2 FQNEAQ (reference sequence). V lost 5 bases to trimming and J lost 6 bases; unmatched junction nucleotides: 6. The DNA of the CDR3 is TGTGCCAGCAGCGTAACAGGGGGAGGTCAGCCCCAGCATTTT. It encodes CASSVTGGGQPQHF.

This chain uses TRBV19 with TRBJ2-7; the D gene is possibly TRBD2 (5 bases). In germline, CDR1 is LNHDA, CDR2 SQIVND (reference sequence). This CDR3 has 16 residues. V lost 2 bases and J lost 3, with 17 bases in between. CDR3 sequence (DNA): TGTGCCAGTAGTATATATGTCTCGGGATCGCACTACGAGCAGTACTTC. Translation gives CASSIYVSGSHYEQYF.

This clonotype was found many times. The rearrangement joins TRBV20-1 to TRBJ2-7; D is possibly TRBD2 (7 bases). The CDR3 is made up of 16 amino acids. Trimming removed 3 bases at V and 5 bases at J, with 23 bases between. Germline loops: CDR1 DFQATT, CDR2 SNEGSKA (reference sequence). CDR3: CSARDFEGGLFDEQYF. Written as DNA, the CDR3 is TGCAGTGCTAGGGACTTCGAGGGGGGGCTTTTCGACGAGCAGTACTTC.